This TCR beta chain was found in a study of regulatory T cells in long-lasting Graves disease. Libraries of TCR beta came from iRepertoire HTBI primers plus Arm-PCR of CDR3 regions. MiXCR was run by TCRdb on the multiplex PCR reads, yielding one entry per CDR3 protein. This table holds about 330,000 distinct CDR3 sequences, 15% to 20% found once. The CDR3 length is 15 residues. Germline V CDR1 and CDR2: ENHRY, SYGVKD. V was trimmed by 8 bases and J by 3 bases, leaving 16 bases between them. Time point noted: newly diagnosed GD, antithyroid drugs for less than 3 months. The TCR library used RNA extracted from PBMCs. This sample was shared with a second study, whose subject was T cells in Graves' hyperthyroidism and ophthalmopathy. That paper notes: If no ophthalmopathy progression occurred within 18 months, Graves' hyperthyroidism was stable. Any patient presenting with uncontrolled infection, other autoimmune disease, pregnancy or lactation was left out. The HTBI set primed first-round TCR CDR3 RT-PCR. Patients with ophthalmopathy were separated from those with stable hyperthyroidism by a 13 V-J model.

The TCR comes from a woman aged 18-35 years with Graves disease. Material: peripheral blood mononuclear cells (PBMCs), obtained at new diagnosis, from a patient treated with antithyroid drugs. This rearrangement joins TRBV10-3 to TRBJ2-2, with D maybe TRBD2 (6 bases). DNA for the CDR3: TGTGCCATCGGAGGGGCGGAGGGCCACACCGGGGAGCTGTTTTTT. Translating gives CAIGGAEGHTGELFF.